The rows below give T cell receptor beta chains drawn from one sample of a study of siplizumab effects on memory and regulatory T cells. Clones were sequenced by immunoSEQ multiplex PCR, and TCRdb holds only the in-frame ones, with some missing. The sample yields more than 95,000 clones, over 85% seen once. Sample: Tregs sorted from blood. The source of these receptors is a human donor in good health. Each CDR3 is given with its conserved first and last residue. D genes are given only for firm matches. Size tells how often a clone was seen (once, few, many) or the class of an expanded clone, and some rows leave it out.

d_gene | abundance | j_gene | v_gene | CDR3nt | CDR3aa
- | once | TRBJ1-1 | TRBV6-5 | TGTGCCAGCAGTTTAACGGGGGCAAAGAACACTGAAGCTTTCTTT | CASSLTGAKNTEAFF
- | - | TRBJ2-3 | TRBV6-5 | TGTGCCAGCAGTTTACAGGTTTCAGCTGGTACGCAGTATTTT | CASSLQVSAGTQYF
- | - | TRBJ2-2 | TRBV5-1 | TGCGCCAGCAGCTCGACGACAGCGAACACCGGGGAGCTGTTTTTT | CASSSTTANTGELFF
TRBD2 | - | TRBJ2-3 | TRBV2 | TGTGCCAGCAGTGGAGTGGGCGGGGGGGCGAAAGATACGCAGTATTTT | CASSGVGGGAKDTQYF
TRBD1 | - | TRBJ1-2 | TRBV7-9 | TGTGCCAGCAGCTTAGGGCAGGGGGATACCTATGGCTACACCTTC | CASSLGQGDTYGYTF
TRBD1 | - | TRBJ2-1 | TRBV5-1 | TGCGCCAGCAGCTCCCAAGGACAGGGCTATGAGCAGTTCTTC | CASSSQGQGYEQFF
- | - | TRBJ2-5 | TRBV6-5 | TGTGCCAGCAGTAAACAGGTCCGGGGGTCGACCCAGTACTTC | CASSKQVRGSTQYF
- | once | TRBJ2-2 | TRBV5-6 | TGTGCCAGCAGCTCGGTGGGGGGCGCGGGCACCGGGGAGCTGTTTTTT | CASSSVGGAGTGELFF
TRBD2 | once | TRBJ2-4 | TRBV2 | TGTGCCAGCAGTGTGAGCGGGACGCTCAAAAACATTCAGTACTTC | CASSVSGTLKNIQYF
- | - | TRBJ1-3 | TRBV5-4 | TGTGCCAGCAGCTTGGGGGGTGGTGGAAACACCATATATTTT | CASSLGGGGNTIYF
- | - | TRBJ2-2 | TRBV5-1 | TGCGCCAGCAGTTGGGGCAGGGAGAACACCGGGGAGCTGTTTTTT | CASSWGRENTGELFF
- | - | TRBJ2-5 | TRBV6-1 | TGTGCCAGCAGTGAAGCGCTTCTGAGTAGCGCAGAGACCCAGTACTTC | CASSEALLSSAETQYF
- | - | TRBJ2-2 | TRBV29-1 | TGCAGCGTCCGACTGGATAACACCGGGGAGCTGTTTTTT | CSVRLDNTGELFF
TRBD1 | few | TRBJ1-2 | TRBV7-9 | TGTGCCAGCAGCTTAGCGGGACAGGCCCGCTATGGCTACACCTTC | CASSLAGQARYGYTF
- | - | TRBJ1-5 | TRBV2 | TGTGCCAGCAGCGGAATACAGGGACCTAATCAGCCCCAGCATTTT | CASSGIQGPNQPQHF
- | - | TRBJ1-2 | TRBV20-1 | TGCAGTGCTAGCTACCCCCTCCACACCTTC | CSASYPLHTF
TRBD1 | - | TRBJ2-4 | TRBV6-5 | TGTGCCAGCAGTTACCGCGGACAGGGGCTGCGCATTCAGTACTTC | CASSYRGQGLRIQYF
TRBD1 | - | TRBJ2-1 | TRBV12-5 | TGTGCTAGTGCCCCGGGACAGGGATACAATGAGCAGTTCTTC | CASAPGQGYNEQFF
- | - | TRBJ1-2 | TRBV15 | TGTGCCACCAGCAGAGGGCGGCATGGCTACACCTTC | CATSRGRHGYTF
TRBD1 | - | TRBJ1-1 | TRBV11-3 | TGTGCCAGCAACGAGGGGGCGCGGGCTTTCTTT | CASNEGARAFF
TRBD2 | - | TRBJ2-3 | TRBV11-3 | TGTGCCAGCAGCCCGGGGTTTAGCGGGAGTGGAGATACGCAGTATTTT | CASSPGFSGSGDTQYF
TRBD2 | - | TRBJ2-7 | TRBV2 | TGTGCCAGCAGGGGAGGGGTTCTTTACGAGCAGTACTTC | CASRGGVLYEQYF
- | - | TRBJ2-3 | TRBV6-6 | TGTGCCAGCAGTTACAGGGTGAACACAGATACGCAGTATTTT | CASSYRVNTDTQYF
TRBD1 | - | TRBJ2-5 | TRBV27 | TGTGCCAGCAGTAGTAAAGAGGGGGCATTGGAGACCCAGTACTTC | CASSSKEGALETQYF
TRBD1 | - | TRBJ2-2 | TRBV13 | TGTGCCAGCAGCAATTACTTTTTCCCGGGACAGGGGGCGCCCGCCGGGGAGCTGTTTTTT | CASSNYFFPGQGAPAGELFF
- | - | TRBJ1-2 | TRBV2 | TGTGCCAGCAGTGGTGTAGGGTTCAGCTATGGCTACACCTTC | CASSGVGFSYGYTF
- | - | TRBJ1-6 | TRBV9 | TGTGCCAGCCAACGGGGTCTAAATTCACCCCTCCACTTT | CASQRGLNSPLHF
TRBD1 | - | TRBJ1-1 | TRBV30 | TGTGCCTGGATGACAGGGGGCTCTGAAGCTTTCTTT | CAWMTGGSEAFF
- | - | TRBJ2-5 | TRBV6-6 | TGTGCCAGCCACAGGGCCGCGGGGACCCAGTACTTC | CASHRAAGTQYF
TRBD1 | - | TRBJ1-2 | TRBV5-4 | TGTGCCAGCAGCATGACAGGGGAAGGAGGCTACACCTTC | CASSMTGEGGYTF
- | few | TRBJ1-1 | TRBV19 | TGTGCCAGTACGGGGTTATGGGGCCGGAACACTGAAGCTTTCTTT | CASTGLWGRNTEAFF
- | - | TRBJ2-3 | TRBV5-1 | TGCGCCAGCAGCTTGTGGCAGACTAGCACAGATACGCAGTATTTT | CASSLWQTSTDTQYF
- | - | TRBJ2-5 | TRBV25-1 | TGTGCCAGCAGTGAGTACCGGCGGGGAGAGACCCAGTACTTC | CASSEYRRGETQYF
- | - | TRBJ1-1 | TRBV5-1 | TGCGCCAGCAGCCTAGGGGAGGGGTCGCTTAAAGCTTTCTTT | CASSLGEGSLKAFF
- | - | TRBJ1-1 | TRBV19 | TGTGCCAGTAGTATAGGCGGGGAAGGTTTGGCCAGGATGAACACTGAAGCTTTCTTT | CASSIGGEGLARMNTEAFF
TRBD2 | - | TRBJ2-3 | TRBV6-5 | TGTGCCAGCAGGGGACTAGAAAGGCATCAGTATTTT | CASRGLERHQYF
- | - | TRBJ2-7 | TRBV7-2 | TGTGCCAGCAGCCAGGACATATACGAGCAGTACTTC | CASSQDIYEQYF
TRBD2 | - | TRBJ2-7 | TRBV5-1 | TGCGCCAGCAGAAGCGGACTAGCGGGGTTCTACGAGCAGTACTTC | CASRSGLAGFYEQYF
TRBD1 | - | TRBJ2-3 | TRBV6-5 | TGTGCCAGCACCCGGACAGGGGCTAGCACAGATACGCAGTATTTT | CASTRTGASTDTQYF
- | - | TRBJ2-1 | TRBV5-4 | TGTGCCAGCAGCTGGGCGAGAGGGAGCTCCTACAATGAGCAGTTCTTC | CASSWARGSSYNEQFF
TRBD1 | - | TRBJ2-7 | TRBV7-9 | TGTGCCAGCAGTCGGACAGGGGGATGGTACGAGCAGTACTTC | CASSRTGGWYEQYF
- | - | TRBJ2-1 | TRBV4-1 | TGCGCCAGCAGCCCCACCCCTACGGGGGGCCTCGGCAATGAGCAGTTCTTC | CASSPTPTGGLGNEQFF
- | - | TRBJ1-1 | TRBV6-6 | TGTGCCAGCAAACAGACAGTTCCTGAAGCTTTCTTT | CASKQTVPEAFF
- | once | TRBJ2-1 | TRBV29-1 | TGCAGCGTCAAGGACAGCAAAAATAGCGGGCAGTTCTTC | CSVKDSKNSGQFF
- | few | TRBJ1-3 | TRBV4-1 | TGCGCCAGCAGCCAAGGCGTCGGAGTCAGGGGTGGAAACACCATATATTTT | CASSQGVGVRGGNTIYF